This TCR beta chain was recovered during a study of fetal regulatory T cell absence and autoimmunity. Study-wide results and caveats: Pancreas TCRs were oligoclonally enriched versus cord blood, some clones over 80-fold.

Regarding this clone: No antigen is known for it.

The protocol was immunoSEQ multiplex PCR, while the TCRdb copy is restricted to in-frame clones and leaves out a portion. The sample lists some 87,000 clones, less than 80% occurring once. This CDR3 is built from 19 residues. With V trimmed by 4 bases and J by 3 bases, 11 bases remained unmatched. Germline CDR1 and CDR2: SGHVS and FQNEAQ. Source material: pancreas tissue. The chain joins TRBV7-8 to TRBJ2-1; TRBD2 agrees at 14 bases. The sequence came from a male donor with IPEX syndrome. CDR3 sequence reads: CASSSGLAGVSLNYNEQFF. CDR3 bases: TGTGCCAGCAGCTCGGGACTAGCGGGAGTAAGCCTAAACTACAATGAGCAGTTCTTC.